The T cell receptor beta chain under discussion was sequenced for a study of cytomegalovirus exposure and HLA in healthy donors. The PCR made use of 60 Vbeta and 13 Jbeta primers. The method was immunoSEQ multiplex PCR; TCRdb's version includes in-frame clones alone and lacks a portion of them. This sample's table has 96,000 or so clones. On this clone itself: The germline gene is not matched at one end of the junction; a read error may be the cause. Other DNA sequences in this sample translate to the same CDR3.

This CDR3 spans 15 amino acids. CDR1 is SQVTM and CDR2 is ANQGSEA in the germline V gene. The receptor was isolated from a girl between 10 and 17 years old in good health and CMV-seropositive. This rearrangement joins TRBV29-1 to TRBJ1-6, with D possibly being TRBD1 (6 bases). The sequencing input was PBMCs. CDR3 amino acids: CSVGASGDENSPLHF. CDR3 sequence (DNA): TGCAGCGTTGGGGCTTCAGGGGACGAGAATTCACCCCTACACTTT.